The next 14 T cell receptor beta chains were all read from a single sample in a study of tumor-infiltrating lymphocytes in primary liver carcinoma. DNA and RNA were both co-extracted from 20-30 mg of bulk tissue that had not been sorted. Starting material of about 480 ng total RNA yielded TCR beta cDNA via a constant-region primer. Libraries covering TCR beta were generated through three nested multiplex PCR rounds (using a slightly modified ARM-PCR). PCR rounds one and two used TRBV1-TRBV30 forward primers with a C-beta reverse primer for around 11 cycles each. TCRdb independently ran MiXCR on the multiplex PCR reads; one entry per CDR3 protein. In the table there are 95,000 to 100,000 distinct CDR3 sequences, about 67% of which are singletons. The source material was liver tumor tissue from sampling region 2. As to subset: tumor region T2, inferior pole. These receptor sequences come from a woman aged 55-69 years with primary liver carcinoma and hepatitis B virus infection.

This clonotype has only a few counts. The junction does not match germline at one end; this may be a read error. The V call is TRBV11-2, the J call TRBJ2-5; D is unresolved. CDR3 length: 12 residues. CDR1 SGHAT and CDR2 FQNNGV come from the germline V gene. The CDR3 bases are TGTGCCAGCGGCTTGCTGGGAGAGACCCAGTACTTC. This translates into CASGLLGETQYF. Supplemented by reference TRBV11-2 and TRBJ2-5, the full variable domain reads EAGVAQSPRYKIIEKRQSVAFWCNPISGHATLYWYQQILGQGPKLLIQFQNNGVVDDSQLPKDRFSAERLKGVDSTLKIQPAKLEDSAVYLCASGLLGETQYFGPGTRLLVL.

This clonotype showed up many times. The chain has TRBV28 and TRBJ2-3; TRBD2 matches 7 bases. This CDR3 is built from 15 residues. The V segment lost 8 bases and the J segment 5 bases; nucleotides outside the gene matches: 13. CDR1 MDHEN and CDR2 SYDVKM come from the germline V gene. CDR3 residues: CASGSRREVRDTQYF. Written as DNA, the CDR3 is TGTGCCAGCGGTAGCCGACGGGAGGTTAGAGATACGCAGTATTTT.

This clonotype showed up just a few times. The gene calls are TRBV29-1 and TRBJ2-1, with no clear D. The CDR3 sequence is 15 residues long. In germline, CDR1 is SQVTM, CDR2 ANQGSEA. V lost 3 bases and J 9 bases, leaving 21 bases between the germline ends. The CDR3 DNA is TGCAGCGTTGACACCGGTTTCAGGAGTGTCGGTGAGCAGTTCTTC. Its protein is CSVDTGFRSVGEQFF.

Of note for this clonotype: The conserved closing phenylalanine or tryptophan is absent in this CDR3, likely reflecting a read error. The chain is built from TRBV7-3 and TRBJ2-1; 12 bases align to TRBD2. This CDR3 has 15 amino acids. The V gene end was trimmed by 1 base and the J gene end by 8 bases; junction bases not matched to a gene: 3. Germline V lookup: CDR1 SGHTA, CDR2 FQGTGA. The CDR3 reads CASSLMTSGSHEQFL. In DNA, the CDR3 is TGTGCCAGCAGCTTAATGACTAGCGGGAGCCATGAGCAGTTCTTA.

Details on this clonotype: A read error is possible here, since a much larger clone lies one base away. The chain combines TRBV5-4 with TRBJ2-7, with no clear D. CDR3 length equals 14 residues. Trimming took 3 bases from V and 4 from J, leaving 14 bases between them. The V gene's germline CDR1 is SGHNT and CDR2 YYREEE (reference sequence). The DNA of the CDR3 is TGTGCCAGCAGCTCGGGCTGGGGTAGTTACGAGCAGTACTTC. The encoded protein is CASSSGWGSYEQYF.

This clonotype was seen once. A junction end diverges from the germline sequence, so it may reflect a read error. The rearrangement joins TRBV6-1 to TRBJ2-4; perhaps TRBD2 as D (7 bases). The CDR3 has 16 residues. Germline V CDR1 and CDR2: MNHNS, SASEGT. The CDR3 protein is CASTRGGELAKNFQYF. The DNA for the CDR3 is TGTGCCAGCACCCGAGGGGGGGAACTAGCCAAAAACTTTCAGTACTTC.

As for this clonotype: The junction does not match germline at one end; this may be a read error. This chain uses TRBV28 with TRBJ1-1; D is ambiguous. The germline V gene has CDR1 MDHEN and CDR2 SYDVKM. There are 12 residues in the CDR3. The CDR3 region is CVSSLSQRVPFF. The DNA of the CDR3 is TGTGTCAGCAGTTTATCCCAGAGGGTTCCTTTCTTT.

Notes on this clonotype: The conserved phenylalanine or tryptophan normally closing the CDR3 is absent here, so this likely arose from a read error. The chain joins TRBV25-1 to TRBJ1-2; 7 nucleotides line up with TRBD1. The germline V gene encodes CDR1 MGHDK and CDR2 SYGVNS. The CDR3 totals 13 residues. Trimming cost V 6 bases and J 7 bases; bases outside gene matches: 8. The CDR3 DNA is TGTGCCAGCAGAGGTAGACAGGGCGGTGGCTACACCCTC. Translation: CASRGRQGGGYTL.

This clonotype was detected many times. The CDR3: CASSPTGNYGYTF. CDR3 DNA sequence: TGCGCCAGCAGCCCGACAGGGAACTATGGCTACACCTTC. The rearrangement uses TRBV4-1 and TRBJ1-2, with 7 bases identical to TRBD1. Germline V gene data show CDR1 as MGHRA and CDR2 as YSYEKL. The CDR3 extends over 13 amino acids. V was pared by 4 bases and J by 2 bases, with 1 base of the junction left unmatched.

With respect to this clonotype: Just one base apart from a much larger clone, this may be a read error. This chain connects TRBV24-1 to TRBJ2-1; 7 nucleotides agree with TRBD2. The CDR3 sequence is 14 residues long. CDR1 KGHDR and CDR2 SFDVKD come from the germline V gene. CDR3 nucleotide sequence: TGTGCCATCAGTGATTCTAGCGGCCGCAATGAGCAGTTCTTC. It is translated as CAISDSSGRNEQFF.

Of note for this clonotype: At one end the junction does not follow the germline gene, possibly because of a read error. The chain employs TRBV4-2 and TRBJ2-2; D is perhaps TRBD1 or TRBD2 (5 bases each). Germline CDR1 and CDR2: LGHNA and YNFKEQ. This CDR3 has 16 amino acids. The CDR3 sequence is CASSRPGRGNTGELFF. The CDR3 DNA reads TGTGCAAGCAGCCGTCCGGGACGGGGGAACACCGGGGAGCTGTTTTTT.

Turning to this clonotype: A much larger clone lies one base from this, so it may be a read error. V gene TRBV28 combines with J gene TRBJ2-1; 9 bases map to TRBD2. Trimming at V came to 8 bases and at J to 4 bases, leaving 18 bases not matched to a gene. Germline loops: CDR1 MDHEN, CDR2 SYDVKM. The CDR3 consists of 18 residues. This CDR3 is CASPPTGGRAFEYNEQFF. DNA for the CDR3: TGTGCCAGCCCCCCTACGGGCGGGAGGGCCTTTGAATACAATGAGCAGTTCTTC.

Comments on this clonotype: Sequence at one end of the junction differs from germline and may be a read error. The chain is built from TRBV11-2 and TRBJ2-1; D is possibly TRBD2 (5 bases). Per germline, CDR1 SGHAT and CDR2 FQNNGV. The CDR3 extends over 16 amino acids. CDR3 region: CASSPTTIGWYNEQSF. For the CDR3, the DNA is TGTGCCAGCAGCCCAACGACTATCGGGTGGTACAATGAGCAGTCCTTC.

With regard to this clonotype: A much larger clone differs by one base, so this may be a read error. The V call is TRBV28, the J call TRBJ1-5, with D possibly being TRBD1 (6 bases). Germline CDR1 MDHEN, CDR2 SYDVKM. The CDR3 loop spans 11 amino acids. The CDR3 is CVSRGSQPQHF. The CDR3 DNA reads TGTGTCAGCAGGGGAAGTCAGCCCCAGCATTTT.